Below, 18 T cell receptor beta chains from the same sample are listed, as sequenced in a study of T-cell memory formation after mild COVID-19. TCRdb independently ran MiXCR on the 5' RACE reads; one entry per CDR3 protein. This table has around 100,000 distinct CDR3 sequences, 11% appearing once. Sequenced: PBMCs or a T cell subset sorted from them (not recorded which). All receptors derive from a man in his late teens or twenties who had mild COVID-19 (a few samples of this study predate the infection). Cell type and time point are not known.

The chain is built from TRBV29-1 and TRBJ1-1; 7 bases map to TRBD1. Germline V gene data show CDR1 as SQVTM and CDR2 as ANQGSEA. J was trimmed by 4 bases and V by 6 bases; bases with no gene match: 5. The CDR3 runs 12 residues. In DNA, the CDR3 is TGCAGCGTCGCTCCAGGGGGCACTGAAGCTTTCTTT. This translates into CSVAPGGTEAFF. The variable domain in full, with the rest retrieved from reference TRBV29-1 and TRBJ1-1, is SAVISQKPSRDICQRGTSLTIQCQVDSQVTMMFWYRQQPGQSLTLIATANQGSEATYESGFVIDKFPISRPNLTFSTLTVSNMSPEDSSIYLCSVAPGGTEAFFGQGTRLTVV.

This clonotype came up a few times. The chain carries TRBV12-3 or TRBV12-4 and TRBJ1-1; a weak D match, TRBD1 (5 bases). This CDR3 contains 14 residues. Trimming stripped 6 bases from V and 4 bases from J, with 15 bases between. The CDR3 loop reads CASSRLQRGTEAFF. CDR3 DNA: TGTGCCAGCAGCCGGCTTCAAAGGGGCACTGAAGCTTTCTTT.

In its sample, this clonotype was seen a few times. The CDR3 here is CASSLDTGTQSVHEQFF. The CDR3 DNA reads as TGTGCCAGCAGTTTAGACACCGGGACCCAGTCGGTTCATGAGCAGTTCTTC. The chain recombines TRBV27 with TRBJ2-1; D tentatively reads TRBD1 or TRBD2 (5 bases each). Germline V gene sequence: CDR1 MNHEY, CDR2 SMNVEV (reference sequence). The CDR3 runs to 17 residues. The germline V and J ends were trimmed by 2 bases and 8 bases, with 22 bases remaining between them.

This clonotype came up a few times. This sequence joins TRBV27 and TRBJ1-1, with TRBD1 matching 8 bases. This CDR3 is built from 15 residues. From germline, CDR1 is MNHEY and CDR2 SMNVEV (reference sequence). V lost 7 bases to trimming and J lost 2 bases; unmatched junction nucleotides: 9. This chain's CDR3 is CASNRLDRVNTEAFF. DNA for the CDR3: TGTGCCAGCAACCGATTGGACAGGGTCAACACTGAAGCTTTCTTT.

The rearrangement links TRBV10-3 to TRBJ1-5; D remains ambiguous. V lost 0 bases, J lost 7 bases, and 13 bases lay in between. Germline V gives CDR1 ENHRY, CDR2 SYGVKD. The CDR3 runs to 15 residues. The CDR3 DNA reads TGTGCCATCAGTGAGTCAGGTCCCGAGGGCCAGCCCCAGCATTTT. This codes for CAISESGPEGQPQHF.

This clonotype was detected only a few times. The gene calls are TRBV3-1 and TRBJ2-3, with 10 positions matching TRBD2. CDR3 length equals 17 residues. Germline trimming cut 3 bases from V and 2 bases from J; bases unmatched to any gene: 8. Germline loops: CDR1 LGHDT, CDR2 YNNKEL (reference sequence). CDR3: CASSQLLAGDHTDTQYF. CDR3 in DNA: TGTGCCAGCAGCCAGCTGCTAGCGGGGGATCACACAGATACGCAGTATTTT.

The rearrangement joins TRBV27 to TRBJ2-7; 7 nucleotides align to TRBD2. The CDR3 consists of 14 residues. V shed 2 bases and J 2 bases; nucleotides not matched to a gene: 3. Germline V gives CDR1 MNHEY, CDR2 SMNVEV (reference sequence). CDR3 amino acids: CASSLRLAAYEQYF. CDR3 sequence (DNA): TGTGCCAGCAGTTTACGGCTAGCGGCCTACGAGCAGTACTTC.

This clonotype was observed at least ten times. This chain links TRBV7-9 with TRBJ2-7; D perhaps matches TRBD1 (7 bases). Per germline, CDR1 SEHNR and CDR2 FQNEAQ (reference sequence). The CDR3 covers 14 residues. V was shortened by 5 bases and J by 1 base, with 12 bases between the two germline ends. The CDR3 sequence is CASSAGGRSYEQYF. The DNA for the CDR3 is TGTGCCAGCAGCGCAGGGGGGAGATCCTACGAGCAGTACTTC. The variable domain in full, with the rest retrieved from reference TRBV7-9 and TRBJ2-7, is DTGVSQNPRHKITKRGQNVTFRCDPISEHNRLYWYRQTLGQGPEFLTYFQNEAQLEKSRLLSDRFSAERPKGSFSTLEIQRTEQGDSAMYLCASSAGGRSYEQYFGPGTRLTVT.

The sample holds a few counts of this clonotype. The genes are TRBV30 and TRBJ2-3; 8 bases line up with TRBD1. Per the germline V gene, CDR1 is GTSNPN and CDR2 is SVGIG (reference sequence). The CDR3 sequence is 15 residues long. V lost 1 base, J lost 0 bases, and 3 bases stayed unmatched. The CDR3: CAWSAGQGSTDTQYF. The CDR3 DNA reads TGTGCCTGGAGTGCCGGACAGGGTAGCACAGATACGCAGTATTTT.

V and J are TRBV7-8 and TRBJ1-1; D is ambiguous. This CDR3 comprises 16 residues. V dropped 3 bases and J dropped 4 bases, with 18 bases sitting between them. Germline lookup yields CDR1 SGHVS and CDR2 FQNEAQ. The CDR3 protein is CASSFGEAKFSTEAFF. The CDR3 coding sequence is TGTGCCAGCAGCTTTGGGGAGGCCAAATTTAGCACTGAAGCTTTCTTT.

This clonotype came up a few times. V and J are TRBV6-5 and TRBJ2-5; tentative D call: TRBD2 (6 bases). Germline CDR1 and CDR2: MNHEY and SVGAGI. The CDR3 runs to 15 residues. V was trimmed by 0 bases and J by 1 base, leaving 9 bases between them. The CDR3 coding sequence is TGTGCCAGCAGTTACTCGAACGGGGGCCAAGAGACCCAGTACTTC. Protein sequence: CASSYSNGGQETQYF.

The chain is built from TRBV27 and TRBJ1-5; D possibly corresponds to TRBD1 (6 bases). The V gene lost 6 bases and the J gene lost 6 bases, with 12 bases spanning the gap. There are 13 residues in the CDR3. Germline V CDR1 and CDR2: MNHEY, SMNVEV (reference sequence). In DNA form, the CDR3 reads TGTGCCAGCAGCTTCGGGGGCAGTCAGCCCCAGCATTTT. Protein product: CASSFGGSQPQHF.

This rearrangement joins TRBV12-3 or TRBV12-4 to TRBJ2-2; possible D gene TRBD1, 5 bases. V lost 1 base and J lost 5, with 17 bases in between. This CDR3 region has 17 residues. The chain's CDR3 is CASSLDPGRVRTGELFF. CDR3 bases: TGTGCCAGCAGTTTAGATCCCGGCAGGGTTAGGACCGGGGAGCTGTTTTTT.

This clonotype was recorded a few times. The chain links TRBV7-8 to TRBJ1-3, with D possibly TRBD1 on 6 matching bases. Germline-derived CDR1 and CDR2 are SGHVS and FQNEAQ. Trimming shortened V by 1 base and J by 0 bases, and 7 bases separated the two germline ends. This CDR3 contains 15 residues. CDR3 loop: CASSLGRGSGNTIYF. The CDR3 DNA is TGTGCCAGCAGCTTAGGCAGGGGCTCTGGAAACACCATATATTTT.

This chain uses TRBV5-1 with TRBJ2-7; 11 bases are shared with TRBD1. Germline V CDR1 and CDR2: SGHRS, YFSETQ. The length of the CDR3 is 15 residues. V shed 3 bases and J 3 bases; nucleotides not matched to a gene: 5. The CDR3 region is CASSYGQGALYEQYF. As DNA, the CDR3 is TGCGCCAGCAGCTACGGACAGGGGGCCCTCTACGAGCAGTACTTC.

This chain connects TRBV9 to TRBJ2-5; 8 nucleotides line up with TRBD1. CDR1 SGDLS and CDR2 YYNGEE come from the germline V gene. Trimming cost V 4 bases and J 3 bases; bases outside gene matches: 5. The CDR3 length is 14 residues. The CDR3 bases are TGTGCCAGCAGCACGGCGGACAGGGAAGAGACCCAGTACTTC. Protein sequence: CASSTADREETQYF.

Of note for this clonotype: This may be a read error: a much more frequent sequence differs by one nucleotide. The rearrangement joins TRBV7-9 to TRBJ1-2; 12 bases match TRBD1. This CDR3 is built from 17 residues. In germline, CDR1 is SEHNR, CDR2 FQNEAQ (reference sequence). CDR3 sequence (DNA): TGTGCCAGCAGCTTAGCGGTAACCGGGACAGGGGGCCATGGCTACAACTTC. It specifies CASSLAVTGTGGHGYNF.

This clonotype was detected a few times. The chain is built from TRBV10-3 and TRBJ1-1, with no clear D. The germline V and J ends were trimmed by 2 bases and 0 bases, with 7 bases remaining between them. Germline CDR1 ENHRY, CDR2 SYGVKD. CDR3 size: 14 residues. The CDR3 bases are TGTGCCATCAGTGAGCGGGAATTGAACACTGAAGCTTTCTTT. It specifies CAISERELNTEAFF.